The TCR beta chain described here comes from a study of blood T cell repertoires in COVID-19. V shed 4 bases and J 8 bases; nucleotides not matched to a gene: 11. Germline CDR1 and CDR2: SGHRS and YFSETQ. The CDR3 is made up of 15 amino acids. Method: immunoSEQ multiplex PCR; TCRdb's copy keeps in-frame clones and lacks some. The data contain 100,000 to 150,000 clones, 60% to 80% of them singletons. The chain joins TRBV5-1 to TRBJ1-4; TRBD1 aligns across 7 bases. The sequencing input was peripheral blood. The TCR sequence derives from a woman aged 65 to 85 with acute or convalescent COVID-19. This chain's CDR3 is CASSISGGRVEKLFF. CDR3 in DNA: TGCGCCAGCAGCATCTCAGGGGGGCGTGTAGAAAAACTGTTTTTT. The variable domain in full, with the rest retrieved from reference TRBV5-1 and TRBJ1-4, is KAGVTQTPRYLIKTRGQQVTLSCSPISGHRSVSWYQQTPGQGLQFLFEYFSETQRNKGNFPGRFSGRQFSNSRSEMNVSTLELGDSALYLCASSISGGRVEKLFFGSGTQLSVL.